The entry below describes one TCR beta chain. The source of the sample is a study of blood T cell repertoires in COVID-19. Background on the study: PBMCs, B-cell-depleted T cells, or T cells were the source of the cDNA or gDNA that made up the material.

The germline V gene encodes CDR1 SNHLY and CDR2 FYNNEI. V shed 6 bases and J shed 0 bases, with 18 bases lying between them. CDR3 length: 17 amino acids. In the original analysis: By means of reference gene primer amplification, nucleated cell counts were estimated. Some clones are missing from TCRdb's copy, which holds only in-frame ones; the method was immunoSEQ multiplex PCR. V and J calls plus clone size are reproduced from that table; the DNA served to infer D and trimming. The data show 55,000 to 70,000 clones, 87% seen once. This TCR derives from a man aged 55 to 70 with active or convalescent COVID-19. The specimen was peripheral blood. The chain is built from TRBV2 and TRBJ1-5; D possibly corresponds to TRBD1 (6 bases). CDR3 amino acids: CASRRGQPQNSNQPQHF. The CDR3 DNA sequence: TGTGCCAGCAGAAGAGGACAGCCCCAAAATAGCAATCAGCCCCAGCATTTT.